This T cell receptor beta chain was documented in a study of beta chain features in type 1 diabetes. Study-wide context: Fewer than 140,000,000 sorted cells were examined across all samples.

This clone appeared a few times. Its specificity is unknown. The sequenced template was cDNA made from the entire isolated RNA. Repertoires were generated with immunoSEQ multiplex PCR, while TCRdb's copy carries only in-frame clones and drops some. The sample records some 410,000 clones, roughly 13% being singletons. General observations from the study: Reads derived from cDNA could over-represent cells showing high TCR expression.

CDR3 length: 17 amino acids. V lost 1 base, J lost 7 bases, and 20 bases lay in between. CDR1 is SGHTA and CDR2 is FQGNSA in the germline V gene. Heparinised blood was drawn once per donor, averaging around 120 mL. The purity of all sorted populations exceeded 95%. The sequenced material came from naive CD4+ T cells from blood. This chain links TRBV7-2 with TRBJ2-1; D might be TRBD2 (6 bases). This TCR derives from a man aged 30-40 years in good health. The CDR3 DNA sequence: TGTGCCAGCAGCTTAGATCGGGGGACGATCGTCGGGAATGAGCAGTTCTTC. It codes for CASSLDRGTIVGNEQFF. The whole variable domain, remainder taken from reference TRBV7-2 and TRBJ2-1, is GAGVSQSPSNKVTEKGKDVELRCDPISGHTALYWYRQSLGQGLEFLIYFQGNSAPDKSGLPSDRFSAERTGGSVSTLTIQRTQQEDSAVYLCASSLDRGTIVGNEQFFGPGTRLTVL.